Below, 19 T cell receptor beta chains from the same sample are listed, as sequenced in a study of shared clonotypes between healthy human individuals. As defined, naive CD8 cells were CD45RO-negative and positively selected for CCR7, with terminally differentiated effector memory CD45RA+ cells excluded. Data came from immunoSEQ multiplex PCR; TCRdb stores just in-frame clones and leaves some out. The sample consists of hundreds of thousands of clones, 95% to 96% of them appearing once. Sequencing was done on a sample of naive CD8+ T cells sorted from blood. The receptors originated from a woman aged 25 to 45 in good health.

The V gene is TRBV6-4, the J gene TRBJ2-7, with D possibly being TRBD1 or TRBD2 (6 bases each). CDR1 MRHNA and CDR2 SNTAGT come from the germline V gene. Trimming removed 6 bases from V and 4 bases from J, with 13 bases in between. The CDR3 contains 13 residues. The DNA for the CDR3 is TGTGCCAGCAGCGGGGGCAGGGGTTACGAGCAGTACTTC. Translating gives CASSGGRGYEQYF.

The CDR3 loop is CASSEQRLDEQYF. CDR3 nucleotides: TGCGCCAGCAGTGAACAGCGCCTGGACGAGCAGTACTTC. The V gene is TRBV10-1, the J gene TRBJ2-7, with unresolved D. CDR3 length: 13 amino acids. The ends were cut back, 3 bases at V and 5 bases at J, with 11 bases in the middle. Per the germline V gene, CDR1 is WNHNN and CDR2 is SYGVQD (reference sequence).

The chain recombines TRBV7-9 with TRBJ2-5, with D unclear. Germline V gives CDR1 SEHNR, CDR2 FQNEAQ (reference sequence). This CDR3 region has 14 residues. V lost 1 base, J lost 0 bases, and 6 bases lay in between. CDR3 amino acids: CASSLVEDQETQYF. The CDR3 coding sequence is TGTGCCAGCAGCTTAGTTGAAGACCAAGAGACCCAGTACTTC. Full variable domain (remainder filled in from reference TRBV7-9 and TRBJ2-5): DTGVSQNPRHKITKRGQNVTFRCDPISEHNRLYWYRQTLGQGPEFLTYFQNEAQLEKSRLLSDRFSAERPKGSFSTLEIQRTEQGDSAMYLCASSLVEDQETQYFGPGTRLLVL.

The chain uses TRBV15 and TRBJ2-6; unclear D gene. The CDR3 length is 15 residues. Germline V gene sequence: CDR1 LNHNV, CDR2 YYDKDF (reference sequence). Deletions cut 3 bases from V and 0 bases from J, with 6 bases between. The CDR3 loop reads CATSSRISGANVLTF. The CDR3 DNA follows: TGTGCCACCAGCAGTCGGATCTCTGGGGCCAACGTCCTGACTTTC.

The chain couples TRBV2 to TRBJ2-7; D is unclear. The V end was cut by 7 bases, the J end by 4 bases, with 8 bases between. The CDR3 spans 11 residues. Germline V lookup: CDR1 SNHLY, CDR2 FYNNEI. The CDR3 reads CASTTTYEQYF. In nucleotides, the CDR3 is TGTGCCAGCACTACTACATACGAGCAGTACTTC.

To note about this clone: The same CDR3 can be traced to other DNA sequences in this sample. This chain joins TRBV6-5 and TRBJ2-7, with unresolved D. V dropped 5 bases and J dropped 7 bases, with 6 bases sitting between them. Germline-derived CDR1 and CDR2 are MNHEY and SVGAGI. The CDR3 has 10 residues. DNA of the CDR3: TGTGCCAGCAGTGATGGAGAGCAGTACTTC. This sequence encodes CASSDGEQYF.

This clone was picked up a small number of times. J is TRBJ1-2 and V is TRBV5-4, with 7 positions matching TRBD1. The V segment lost 5 bases and the J segment 5 bases; nucleotides outside the gene matches: 9. The CDR3 loop spans 14 amino acids. The germline gives CDR1 SGHNT, CDR2 YYREEE (reference sequence). The CDR3 sequence is CASRDQGDGYGYTF. Written as DNA, the CDR3 is TGTGCCAGCAGAGATCAGGGGGATGGGTATGGCTACACCTTC.

J is TRBJ2-1 and V is TRBV13; the D gene could be TRBD1 or TRBD2 (5 bases each). V was clipped by 5 bases and J by 1 base, with 18 bases between them. Per germline, CDR1 PRHDT and CDR2 FYEKMQ (reference sequence). The CDR3 totals 17 residues. CDR3 DNA sequence: TGTGCCAGCAGCCCATGGACGGGGACGGATTCCTACAATGAGCAGTTCTTC. Encoded protein: CASSPWTGTDSYNEQFF.

The V gene is TRBV29-1, the J gene TRBJ2-1, with TRBD2 as a possible D gene (6 bases). V lost 2 bases to trimming and J lost 6 bases, with 11 bases between them. The CDR3 is 13 residues long. Germline V gene lookup returns CDR1 SQVTM and CDR2 ANQGSEA. CDR3 sequence (DNA): TGCAGCGTTGAATCCGGGACTGGCAATGAGCAGTTCTTC. It is translated as CSVESGTGNEQFF.

Points on this clone: In the same sample, other DNA sequences code for this CDR3. J is TRBJ2-7 and V is TRBV29-1; the match to TRBD2 covers 7 bases. V gave up 4 bases and J gave up 3 bases; unmatched junction bases: 0. The CDR3 has 11 residues. CDR1 is SQVTM, CDR2 ANQGSEA, per germline. CDR3 coding DNA: TGCAGCGTTGGGGGGGGCTACGAGCAGTACTTC. It is translated as CSVGGGYEQYF.

The CDR3 nucleotides are TGTGCCAGCAGCGTAGGGTCTAGCGGGGACGAGCAGTACTTC. This gives the protein CASSVGSSGDEQYF. The V and J genes are TRBV9 and TRBJ2-7, with 9 bases lining up with TRBD2. Germline CDR1 and CDR2: SGDLS and YYNGEE. V shed 0 bases and J 5 bases; nucleotides not matched to a gene: 3. The CDR3 totals 14 residues.

This chain uses TRBV6-5 with TRBJ2-5; D uncertain. The germline CDR1 and CDR2 sequences are MNHEY and SVGAGI. Trimming took 4 bases from V and 3 from J, leaving 6 bases between them. This CDR3 contains 12 residues. Here the CDR3 DNA reads TGTGCCAGCAGTTTCCCAGAAGAGACCCAGTACTTC. This codes for CASSFPEETQYF.

In its sample, this clone was seen once. The V call is TRBV15, the J call TRBJ1-1, with 9 positions matching TRBD1. The CDR3 loop spans 15 amino acids. From germline, CDR1 is LNHNV and CDR2 YYDKDF (reference sequence). V was pared by 5 bases and J by 5 bases, with 9 bases of the junction left unmatched. For the CDR3, the DNA is TGTGCCACCAGCTACCGGACAGGGGTAAGGACTGAAGCTTTCTTT. This encodes CATSYRTGVRTEAFF.

V is TRBV15 and J is TRBJ2-1; the D gene is possibly TRBD2 (6 bases). CDR3 length: 15 residues. Trimming pared 5 bases from V and 10 bases from J, leaving 21 bases between. Germline V gene sequence: CDR1 LNHNV, CDR2 YYDKDF (reference sequence). The CDR3 spells CATSLAAPGQGEQFF. CDR3 in DNA: TGTGCCACCAGCTTAGCGGCCCCGGGGCAGGGAGAGCAGTTCTTC.

A single count supports this clone. The gene calls are TRBV7-6 and TRBJ2-7; 9 bases are shared with TRBD2. The CDR3 covers 14 residues. Germline V gene sequence: CDR1 SGHVS, CDR2 FNYEAQ. V shed 5 bases and J 6 bases; nucleotides not matched to a gene: 8. In DNA form, the CDR3 reads TGTGCCAGCAGCGTGAGCGCGGGGGGGTTCGAGCAGTACTTC. Protein sequence: CASSVSAGGFEQYF.

V and J are TRBV5-1 and TRBJ2-7; the match to TRBD2 covers 13 bases. The CDR3 runs to 17 residues. Unmatched junction bases numbered 9, after V lost 0 bases and J lost 6 bases. From germline, CDR1 is SGHRS and CDR2 YFSETQ. For the CDR3, the DNA is TGCGCCAGCAGCTTGGACGGACTAGCGGGAGAGGCGGGCGAGCAGTACTTC. Translation gives CASSLDGLAGEAGEQYF.

V and J are TRBV23-1 and TRBJ2-1, with 8 bases matching TRBD2. TRBV23-1 is an open reading frame, and its role is uncertain. CDR3 length: 13 residues. Trimming removed 8 bases from V and 5 bases from J; junction bases left unmatched: 5. The DNA of the CDR3 is TGCGCCAGCGTGGAGCGGGAGAACAATGAGCAGTTCTTC. This gives the protein CASVERENNEQFF.

The V call is TRBV5-6, the J call TRBJ2-5, with D tentatively TRBD1 or TRBD2 (5 bases each). V was cut by 4 bases and J by 2 bases, with 9 bases left in between. Germline V gives CDR1 SGHDT, CDR2 YYEEEE. This CDR3 region has 13 residues. CDR3 DNA sequence: TGTGCCAGCAGCCGGGACGGACAAGAGACCCAGTACTTC. Its translation: CASSRDGQETQYF.

CDR3 region: CASSRGRTGTSGIGGYGETQYF. CDR3 coding DNA: TGTGCCAGCAGTCGAGGACGTACCGGGACTAGCGGGATAGGGGGCTACGGGGAGACCCAGTACTTC. V usage is TRBV28 and J usage is TRBJ2-5; TRBD2 aligns across 13 bases. Germline CDR1 MDHEN, CDR2 SYDVKM. Losses at the gene ends were 5 bases for V and 5 bases for J; bases not matched to a gene: 26. The CDR3 has 22 residues.